Here is one T cell receptor (beta chain) with its context. This clone has a handful of counts. The antigen it recognizes is unknown. No much larger clone is present one base from it, and per-base qualities are unavailable. The treatment or condition label for this specimen denotes: oral pan-JAK inhibitor, 5-10 mg twice daily. Lesional scalp punch biopsies and peripheral blood were obtained from alopecia areata patients. PBMCs were isolated by density centrifugation and stained for CD3, CD4 and CD8, after which CD4+ and CD8+ T cells were sorted on a FACSAria. The CDR3 covers 15 residues, taking in both the cysteine and the phenylalanine. Only the CDR3 part of the read is kept: 45 bases, read in frame from the first base. The germline V gene sets CDR1 to SQVTM and CDR2 to ANQGSEA. Relative to germline, V is missing 4 bases and J is missing 9 bases, with 12 bases of the junction outside any gene match.

The data derive from a study of CD8+ T cells in alopecia areata (dated by TCRdb to the late 2010s). Turning to the overall study: Treated patients were enrolled in an open-label pilot trial of oral tofacitinib, 5 to 10 mg twice daily, for moderate-to-severe alopecia areata. Patients stayed on tofacitinib for 6 to 18 months and then had 6 months of follow-up off drug so that delayed response and recurrence could be assessed. In treated patients, disease severity was measured using the SALT score, which gives the percentage of scalp surface area affected. To study T cell clonal expansion in alopecia areata, the researchers applied high-throughput TCRbeta sequencing to both the C3H/HeJ mouse model and human patients. On the human side, TCRbeta sequencing was run on scalp tissue and on sorted CD4+ and CD8+ peripheral blood T cells from healthy controls and from alopecia areata patients with either patchy or totalis/universalis disease. Biopsies were taken from tofacitinib-treated patients at baseline and again at 4 and 24 weeks into treatment, and several of those patients also had a later scalp biopsy. Scalp clonality was compared across normal scalp (n=4), patchy alopecia areata scalp (n=8), and alopecia totalis/universalis scalp (n=8). RNA came from the PAXgene miRNA kit for fixed scalp, the miRNeasy kit for PBMCs, and the RNeasy kit for mouse skin. immunoSEQ multiplex PCR using 35 Vbeta forward primers and 13 Jbeta reverse primers was used to amplify TCRbeta CDR3 regions. General findings and caveats noted by the study authors: Because the treated cohort was small and had just a single nonresponder, larger studies are needed to establish links between baseline CD8+ expansion and response. Scalp TCR repertoire analysis is complicated because resident alphabeta T cells in normal human skin are also sequenced, whereas mouse skin is dominated by gammadelta T cells. During tofacitinib treatment, many expanded lesional clones stuck around in both scalp and blood, and this persistence may partly explain why relapse happens after treatment is stopped. Shared TCR sequences between patients were less evident than in mice, which may be partly attributable to HLA diversity in the patient population. Tofacitinib significantly decreased scalp clonality and the number of expanded CD8+ clones among the top 100 scalp clones. Lesional scalp, especially in alopecia totalis/universalis, showed higher clonality and more expanded CD8+ clones than normal scalp, suggesting antigenic drive.

Library prep was done by the immunoSEQ multiplex PCR assay. RNA was extracted from all samples and reverse transcribed into cDNA as template for TCR sequencing. First-strand cDNA was synthesized with SuperScript III using a 2:1 mix of oligo-dT and random hexamers. A synthetic immune receptor repertoire was used to measure amplification bias, and any remaining bias was corrected computationally. As for the authors' bioinformatics: Raw reads were preprocessed to remove errors, and CDR3 was defined according to IMGT conventions as the region from the conserved cysteine to phenylalanine. Clonality was calculated as 1 minus Shannon entropy normalized by log2 of the number of productive unique TCRs. CD4 or CD8 identity of scalp clones was inferred by cross-referencing scalp TCRbeta sequences with sorted blood CD4 and CD8 repertoires. Drawn from immuneACCESS, this table holds only the in-frame rearrangements with V and J called that TCRdb kept. Clones are partly lost; checked studies trace under half to an unresolved V gene and leave the rest unexplained. V and J calls and clone size are those listed in that table; D and trimming were worked out from the DNA. The sample records hundreds of thousands of clones, approximately 38% of which are singletons. 0.48% of the sample rests with the top ten.

This receptor chain uses TRBV29-1 and TRBJ2-1; 10 junctional bases match TRBD2. The sequence derives from a human donor with alopecia areata. This material consisted of CD4+ T cells sorted from blood, taken around week 34, from a patient treated with tofacitinib. The DNA sequence is as follows: TGCAGCGTTGCCGGGGGAAGCGGGAGGGGAGGTGAGCAGTTCTTC. Translated, it reads CSVAGGSGRGGEQFF.